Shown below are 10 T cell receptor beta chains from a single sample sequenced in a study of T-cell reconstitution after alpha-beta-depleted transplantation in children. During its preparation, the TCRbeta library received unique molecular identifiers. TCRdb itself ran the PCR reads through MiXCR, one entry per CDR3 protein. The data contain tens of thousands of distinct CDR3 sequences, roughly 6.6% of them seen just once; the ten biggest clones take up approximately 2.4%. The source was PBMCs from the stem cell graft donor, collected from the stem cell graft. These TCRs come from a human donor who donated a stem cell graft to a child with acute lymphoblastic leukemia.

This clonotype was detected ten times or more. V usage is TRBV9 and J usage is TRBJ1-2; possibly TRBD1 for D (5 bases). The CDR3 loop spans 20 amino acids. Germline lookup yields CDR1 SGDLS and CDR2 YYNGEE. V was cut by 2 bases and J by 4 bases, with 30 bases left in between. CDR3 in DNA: TGTGCCAGCAGCGTCGTCCCAACGGGTAGGGGCGGAAAGTTTACCTATGGCTACACCTTC. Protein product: CASSVVPTGRGGKFTYGYTF.

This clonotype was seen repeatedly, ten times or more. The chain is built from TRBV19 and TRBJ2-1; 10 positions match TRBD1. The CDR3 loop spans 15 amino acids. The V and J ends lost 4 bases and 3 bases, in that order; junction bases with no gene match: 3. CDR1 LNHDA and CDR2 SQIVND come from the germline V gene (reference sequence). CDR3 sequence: CASSSGTGVYNEQFF. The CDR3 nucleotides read TGTGCCAGTAGTAGCGGGACAGGGGTCTACAATGAGCAGTTCTTC.

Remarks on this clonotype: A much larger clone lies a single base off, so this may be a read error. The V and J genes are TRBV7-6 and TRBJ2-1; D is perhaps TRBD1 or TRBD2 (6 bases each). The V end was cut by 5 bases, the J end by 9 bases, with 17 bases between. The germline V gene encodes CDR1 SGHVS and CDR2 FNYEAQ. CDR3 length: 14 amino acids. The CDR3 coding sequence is TGTGCCAGCAGCCCGTCGGGGGCTTCGGGTGAGCAGTTCTTC. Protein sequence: CASSPSGASGEQFF.

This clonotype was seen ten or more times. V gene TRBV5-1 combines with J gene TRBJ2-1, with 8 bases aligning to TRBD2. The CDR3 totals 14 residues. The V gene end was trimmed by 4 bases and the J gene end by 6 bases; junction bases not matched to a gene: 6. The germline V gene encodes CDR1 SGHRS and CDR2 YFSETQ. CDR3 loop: CASSTGLVFNEQFF. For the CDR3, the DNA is TGCGCCAGCAGCACGGGACTAGTCTTCAATGAGCAGTTCTTC.

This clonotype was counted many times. CDR3 sequence (DNA): TGTGCCAGCAGTTTATCCCGAAGGGCAAACACTGAAGCTTTCTTT. Translation: CASSLSRRANTEAFF. The rearrangement links TRBV27 to TRBJ1-1; D is uncertain. The CDR3 sequence is 15 residues long. Trimming took 0 bases from V and 2 from J, leaving 10 bases between them. Germline CDR1 reads MNHEY; CDR2 reads SMNVEV (reference sequence).

The CDR3 sequence is CASSEGRGQETQYF. The CDR3 nucleotides are TGTGCCAGCAGTGAAGGGCGGGGCCAAGAGACCCAGTACTTC. The chain carries TRBV2 and TRBJ2-5; a weak D match, TRBD2 (6 bases). The V gene lost 1 base and the J gene lost 1 base, with 7 bases spanning the gap. This CDR3 is built from 14 residues. The germline V gene has CDR1 SNHLY and CDR2 FYNNEI.

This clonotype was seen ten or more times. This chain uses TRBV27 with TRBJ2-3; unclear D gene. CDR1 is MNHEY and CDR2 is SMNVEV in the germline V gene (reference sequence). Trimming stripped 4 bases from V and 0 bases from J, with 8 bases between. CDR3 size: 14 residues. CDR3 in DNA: TGTGCCAGCAGTTCGTCGCCGAGCACAGATACGCAGTATTTT. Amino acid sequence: CASSSSPSTDTQYF.

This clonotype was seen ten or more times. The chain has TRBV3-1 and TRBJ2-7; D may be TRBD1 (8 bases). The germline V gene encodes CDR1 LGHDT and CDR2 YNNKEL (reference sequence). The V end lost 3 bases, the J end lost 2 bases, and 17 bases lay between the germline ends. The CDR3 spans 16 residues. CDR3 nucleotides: TGTGCCAGCAGCCACCGGGGGGACAGGCGAACCTACGAGCAGTACTTC. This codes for CASSHRGDRRTYEQYF.

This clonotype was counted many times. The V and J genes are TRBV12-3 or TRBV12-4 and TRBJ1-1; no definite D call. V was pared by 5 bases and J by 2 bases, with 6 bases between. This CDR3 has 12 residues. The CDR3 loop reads CASSRINTEAFF. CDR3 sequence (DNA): TGTGCCAGCAGTAGGATAAACACTGAAGCTTTCTTT.

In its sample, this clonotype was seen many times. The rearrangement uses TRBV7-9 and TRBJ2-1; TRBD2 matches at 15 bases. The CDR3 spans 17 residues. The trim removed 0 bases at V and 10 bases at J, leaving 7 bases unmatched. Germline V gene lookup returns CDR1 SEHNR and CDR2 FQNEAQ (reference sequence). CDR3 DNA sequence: TGTGCCAGCAGCTTAGCAGAGGGACTAGCGGGAGGAAGAGAGCAGTTCTTC. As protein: CASSLAEGLAGGREQFF.